This T cell receptor beta chain was recorded in a study of shared clonotypes between healthy human individuals. Whole-study results and caveats: Researchers sampled blood only, noting tissue repertoires likely differ. Shared across a handful of donors were about 4.6% of the naive CD4 clonotypes.

Trimming removed 4 bases from V and 0 bases from J; junction bases left unmatched: 2. CDR1 is MRHNA, CDR2 SNTAGT, per germline. The CDR3 spans 15 residues. About this clone itself: Its antigen remains unidentified.

Here immunoSEQ multiplex PCR was the method, and the copy in TCRdb shows in-frame clones only, minus some. The top ten hold approximately 0.4% of the sample, which has roughly 1,600,000 clones, approximately 98.5% seen once. This sequence joins TRBV6-4 and TRBJ2-3; 9 bases are shared with TRBD2. This TCR came from a young man in good health. Material: naive CD4+ T cells sorted from blood. The subset denotes: CD45RA+ positively selected. CDR3 sequence: CASSGLAASTDTQYF. The CDR3 region has the DNA TGTGCCAGCAGTGGACTAGCGGCTAGCACAGATACGCAGTATTTT.